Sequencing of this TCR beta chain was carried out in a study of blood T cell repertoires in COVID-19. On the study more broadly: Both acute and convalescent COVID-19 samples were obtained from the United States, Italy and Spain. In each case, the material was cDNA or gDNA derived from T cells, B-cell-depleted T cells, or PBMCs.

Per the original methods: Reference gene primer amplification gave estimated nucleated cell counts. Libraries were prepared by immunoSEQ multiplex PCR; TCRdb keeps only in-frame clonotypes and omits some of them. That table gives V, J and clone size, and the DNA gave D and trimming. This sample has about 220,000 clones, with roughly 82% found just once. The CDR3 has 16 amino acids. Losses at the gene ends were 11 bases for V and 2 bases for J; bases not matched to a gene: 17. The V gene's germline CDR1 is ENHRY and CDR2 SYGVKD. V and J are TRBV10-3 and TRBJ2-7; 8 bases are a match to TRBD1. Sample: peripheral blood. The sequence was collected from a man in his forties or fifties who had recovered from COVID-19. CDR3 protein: CASQGSGTGEAYEQYF. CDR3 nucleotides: TGTGCCTCTCAAGGTAGTGGGACAGGCGAGGCCTACGAGCAGTACTTC.